This TCR beta chain is drawn from a study of cytomegalovirus exposure and HLA in healthy donors. Study conclusions and caveats: Most TCR sequences were uncommon, yet certain public TCRs appeared in many donors. A later analysis by the authors found several of the most significant clusters apparently linked to common viral pathogens. In all likelihood, a cluster of highly shared sequence variants was a sequencing artifact.

The PCR ran on 60 Vbeta and 13 Jbeta primers. The assay was immunoSEQ multiplex PCR, and TCRdb's table has in-frame clones only and misses some. This sample has approximately 100,000 clones, with around 80% found just once. The CDR3 runs 19 residues. The ends lost 3 bases at V and 1 base at J; junction bases unmatched: 15. Looked up from germline, CDR1 is MNHNS and CDR2 is SASEGT. A remark on this clone: The antigen remains undetermined.

This sequence originates from a man between 35 and 55 years old in good health and CMV-seronegative. This chain connects TRBV6-1 to TRBJ1-5, with 7 bases aligning to TRBD1. Sequencing was performed on PBMCs. The CDR3 nucleotides read TGTGCCAGCAGTGACTACAGGGGTGAGGGTGGGGCGAGCAATCAGCCCCAGCATTTT. Translating gives CASSDYRGEGGASNQPQHF.